The 12 T cell receptor beta chains below come from one sample, sequenced in a study of radiation and T cells in renal cell carcinoma. Measured with immunoSEQ multiplex PCR; TCRdb has only the in-frame clones, and not every one. Counted here are some 120,000 clones, more than 75% occurring once; the ten biggest clones make up almost 6%. Time point of the sample: blood 2 weeks post-SBRT. Regarding treatment: 15 Gy SBRT to primary tumor, nephrectomy 4 weeks later. This sample comprised blood, obtained from a patient whose treatment included radiotherapy and nephrectomy. Source of these receptors: a woman in her 70s with renal cell carcinoma.

The J gene is TRBJ1-5, the V gene TRBV4-3, with D hard to call. This CDR3 has 18 amino acids. The V and J ends lost 3 bases and 0 bases respectively, with 18 bases between them. Germline CDR1 LGHNA, CDR2 YSLEER. The CDR3 DNA reads TGCGCCAGCAGCCAGGATGTGGGAGAACTTTATAGCAATCAGCCCCAGCATTTT. Its protein product is CASSQDVGELYSNQPQHF.

By frequency in the sample, this clone is medium-sized. The chain employs TRBV25-1 and TRBJ2-2; D remains unclear. This CDR3 contains 13 residues. Germline V gives CDR1 MGHDK, CDR2 SYGVNS. The V and J ends lost 1 base and 6 bases respectively, with 6 bases between them. CDR3 DNA sequence: TGTGCCAGCAGTGAATTAAGGGCCGGGGAGCTGTTTTTT. This codes for CASSELRAGELFF.

The chain combines TRBV10-2 with TRBJ1-1, with D uncertain. The CDR3 contains 11 residues. Germline CDR1 is WSHSY and CDR2 is SAAADI. With 5 bases removed from V and 1 base from J, the gap between germline ends came to 2 bases. The CDR3 region is CASSQNTEAFF. The CDR3, as DNA: TGCGCCAGCAGTCAGAACACTGAAGCTTTCTTT.

This chain links TRBV5-1 with TRBJ2-7; possible D gene TRBD1, 6 bases. Germline V lookup: CDR1 SGHRS, CDR2 YFSETQ. The CDR3 has 16 amino acids. Trimming stripped 3 bases from V and 0 bases from J, with 16 bases between. The CDR3 DNA follows: TGCGCCAGCAGCTCCAATACAGGGTCCTCCTCCTACGAGCAGTACTTC. Protein sequence: CASSSNTGSSSYEQYF. Full variable domain (remainder filled in from reference TRBV5-1 and TRBJ2-7): KAGVTQTPRYLIKTRGQQVTLSCSPISGHRSVSWYQQTPGQGLQFLFEYFSETQRNKGNFPGRFSGRQFSNSRSEMNVSTLELGDSALYLCASSSNTGSSSYEQYFGPGTRLTVT.

CDR3 nucleotides: TGTGCCAGCAGCCACAGGGATCTTTACAATGAGCAGTTCTTC. The encoded protein is CASSHRDLYNEQFF. This chain links TRBV5-4 with TRBJ2-1, with D possibly matching TRBD1 (6 bases). Trimming removed 4 bases from V and 4 bases from J, with 12 bases in between. Per the germline V gene, CDR1 is SGHNT and CDR2 is YYREEE (reference sequence). The CDR3 is 14 residues long.

The chain carries TRBV7-3 and TRBJ2-3; 10 bases map to TRBD2. J lost 3 bases, V lost 2 bases, and 5 bases had no gene match. Germline loops: CDR1 SGHTA, CDR2 FQGTGA. CDR3 length: 16 residues. The CDR3 DNA follows: TGTGCCAGCAGCTTAGCTAGCGGGGGAACAACAGATACGCAGTATTTT. It is translated as CASSLASGGTTDTQYF.

V gene TRBV19 combines with J gene TRBJ2-5; possibly TRBD1 or TRBD2 for D (5 bases each). The CDR3 covers 15 residues. The germline gives CDR1 LNHDA, CDR2 SQIVND (reference sequence). The ends were cut back, 4 bases at V and 2 bases at J, with 14 bases in the middle. Here the CDR3 reads CASSKIPGSQETQYF. DNA of the CDR3: TGTGCCAGTAGTAAAATACCAGGGAGTCAAGAGACCCAGTACTTC.

The sample holds one count of this clone. Written as DNA, the CDR3 is TGTGCCAGCAGCCACCGGGGGACAGGGGGCACTGAAGCTTTCTTT. It encodes CASSHRGTGGTEAFF. This rearrangement joins TRBV5-8 to TRBJ1-1; the match to TRBD1 covers 11 bases. The V gene end was trimmed by 4 bases and the J gene end by 4 bases; junction bases not matched to a gene: 6. The germline CDR1 and CDR2 sequences are SGHTS and YDEGEE. The CDR3 sequence is 15 residues long.

This clone was picked up a small number of times. The V call is TRBV30, the J call TRBJ1-1; D perhaps matches TRBD1 (5 bases). Between the trimmed V and J ends, which lost 1 base and 11 bases, there was a span of 14 bases. The CDR3 sequence is 12 residues long. Germline assignment: CDR1 GTSNPN and CDR2 SVGIG (reference sequence). CDR3 residues: CAWSEMGRWAFF. The DNA for the CDR3 is TGTGCCTGGAGTGAAATGGGACGATGGGCTTTCTTT.

The rearrangement links TRBV14 to TRBJ2-7; 9 bases are a match to TRBD1. V lost 4 bases and J lost 2; bases outside the gene matches: 3. Germline assignment: CDR1 SGHDN and CDR2 FVKESK. The CDR3 contains 14 residues. DNA for the CDR3: TGTGCCAGCAGCCGCCGGGACAGGGCCTACGAGCAGTACTTC. It translates to CASSRRDRAYEQYF. Supplemented by reference TRBV14 and TRBJ2-7, the full variable domain reads EAGVTQFPSHSVIEKGQTVTLRCDPISGHDNLYWYRRVMGKEIKFLLHFVKESKQDESGMPNNRFLAERTGGTYSTLKVQPAELEDSGVYFCASSRRDRAYEQYFGPGTRLTVT.

The chain joins TRBV6-5 to TRBJ2-1; TRBD1 agrees at 9 bases. CDR3 length: 16 amino acids. V lost 4 bases and J lost 4; bases outside the gene matches: 8. CDR1 is MNHEY and CDR2 is SVGAGI in the germline V gene. DNA of the CDR3: TGTGCCAGCAGTTCCCCCGGGACAGGGACTTACAATGAGCAGTTCTTC. This gives the protein CASSSPGTGTYNEQFF.

This chain links TRBV28 with TRBJ2-4; D is unresolved. The CDR3 extends over 15 amino acids. With 6 bases removed from V and 0 bases from J, the gap between germline ends came to 12 bases. The germline CDR1 and CDR2 sequences are MDHEN and SYDVKM. CDR3 protein: CASSQLGLAKNIQYF. The CDR3 DNA is TGTGCCAGCAGCCAGCTCGGGCTAGCCAAAAACATTCAGTACTTC.